A selection of T cell receptor beta chains follows, all from one sample in a study of graft-versus-host responses after intestinal transplantation. The method was immunoSEQ multiplex PCR; TCRdb's version includes in-frame clones alone and lacks a portion of them. The table lists 35,000 to 45,000 clones, around nine tenths of them singletons. The sequences come from PBMCs, collected almost 270 days after transplant. These receptors came from a human patient who received an intestinal transplant, so some T cells may come from the graft donor. Both conserved end residues are part of each CDR3. Fields, in order: CDR3 protein, V gene, D gene. The D gene is left open where the match is weak.

CASSLGAGTGGNTEAFF,TRBV7-2,TRBD1
CAIGRLNTEAFF,TRBV6-5,NA
CASSLSLADSYNEQFF,TRBV7-7,NA
CASSQDLPDSYEQYF,TRBV4-2,NA
CASSFEGTSGNNEQFF,TRBV11-3,TRBD2
CASSFQGTNTEAFF,TRBV7-8,NA
CASSGGDTQYF,TRBV6-1,NA
CAGLGPVGAGYGYTF,TRBV6-5,NA
CASSEWGGRESYNEQFF,TRBV10-2,NA
CASSEVGEVNSPLHF,TRBV6-1,NA
CASSHLAGGRTDTQYF,TRBV4-1,TRBD2
CASQNSFNEQFF,TRBV10-1,NA
CASSQVPGGLAGANVLTF,TRBV4-1,TRBD2
CASSITRRGEAFF,TRBV28,NA
CASSGWRENTGELFF,TRBV6-1,NA
CASSLVRGRGVSEAFF,TRBV7-9,NA
CASSPELAGHTDTQYF,TRBV11-2,TRBD2
CASSIALAGTDTQYF,TRBV19,TRBD2
CAWSRARTPAGQPQHF,TRBV30,NA
CASSLGIRDRGPDTIYF,TRBV5-6,TRBD1
CASSRTGTDTQYF,TRBV7-2,NA
CASSLVSGANYGYTF,TRBV7-2,NA
CASSSSGTGPYEQYF,TRBV6-9,TRBD1
CATVDTEAFF,TRBV2,NA
CASSLGNSPLHF,TRBV14,NA
CASGGPISGNTIYF,TRBV5-6,NA
CASSLVLSGNNQPQHF,TRBV7-9,NA
CATRTGGTEAFF,TRBV2,TRBD1
CASSEGSWKTGEAFF,TRBV6-1,NA
CASHVLTDTQYF,TRBV2,NA
CASSFGRTEAFF,TRBV11-3,NA
CASSGGQGSFHEQYF,TRBV25-1,TRBD1
CASSVLDGNTEAFF,TRBV6-1,NA
CASSARGGLPTDTQYF,TRBV9,NA
CASSYRQEGNQPQHF,TRBV6-6,NA
CASSSFTDTQYF,TRBV7-9,NA
CASTAGGAIIGELFF,TRBV9,TRBD2
CASSLSVNTEAFF,TRBV27,NA
CASSLTSGGDERFF,TRBV5-4,TRBD2
CSGGGTGGDDGYTF,TRBV29-1,TRBD1
CATGRGTEAFF,TRBV6-6,NA
CATVRDRGEKLFF,TRBV6-1,TRBD1
CASSVQVYTEAFF,TRBV9,NA
CASSTLAGAYEQYF,TRBV6-1,TRBD2
CASSLGGLAGGTYEQYF,TRBV7-8,TRBD2
CASSEKTPYEQYF,TRBV6-5,NA
CASSLSTGGFTGELFF,TRBV4-2,NA
CARDGIYGYTF,TRBV2,NA
CASSPWTGAYEQYF,TRBV4-1,TRBD1